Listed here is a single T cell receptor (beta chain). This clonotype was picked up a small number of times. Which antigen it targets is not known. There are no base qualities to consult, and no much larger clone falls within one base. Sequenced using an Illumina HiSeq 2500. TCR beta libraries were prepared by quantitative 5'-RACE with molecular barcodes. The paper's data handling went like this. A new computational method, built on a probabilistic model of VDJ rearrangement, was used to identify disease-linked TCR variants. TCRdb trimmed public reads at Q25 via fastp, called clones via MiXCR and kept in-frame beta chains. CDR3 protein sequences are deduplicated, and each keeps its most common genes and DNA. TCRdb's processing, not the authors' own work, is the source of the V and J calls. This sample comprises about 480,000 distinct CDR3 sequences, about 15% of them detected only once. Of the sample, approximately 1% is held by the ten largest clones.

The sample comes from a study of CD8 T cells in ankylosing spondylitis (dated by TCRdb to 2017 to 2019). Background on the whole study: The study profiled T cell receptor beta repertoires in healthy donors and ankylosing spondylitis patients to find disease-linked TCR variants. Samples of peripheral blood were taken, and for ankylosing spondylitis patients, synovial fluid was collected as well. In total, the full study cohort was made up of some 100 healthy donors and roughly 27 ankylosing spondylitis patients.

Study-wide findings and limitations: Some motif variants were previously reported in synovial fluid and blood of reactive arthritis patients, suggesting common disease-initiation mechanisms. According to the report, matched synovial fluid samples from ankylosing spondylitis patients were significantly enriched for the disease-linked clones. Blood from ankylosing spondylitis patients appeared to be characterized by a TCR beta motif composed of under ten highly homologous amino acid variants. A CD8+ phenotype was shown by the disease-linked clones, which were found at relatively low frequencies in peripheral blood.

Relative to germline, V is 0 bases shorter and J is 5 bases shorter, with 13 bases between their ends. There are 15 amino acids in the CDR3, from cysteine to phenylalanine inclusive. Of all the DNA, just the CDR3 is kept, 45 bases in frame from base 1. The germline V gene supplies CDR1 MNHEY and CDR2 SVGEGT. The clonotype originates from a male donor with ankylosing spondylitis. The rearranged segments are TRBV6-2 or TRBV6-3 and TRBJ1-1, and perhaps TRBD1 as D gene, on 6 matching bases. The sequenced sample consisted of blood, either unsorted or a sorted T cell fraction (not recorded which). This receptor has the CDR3 CASSYSGRGGTEAFF. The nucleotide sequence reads TGTGCCAGCAGTTACTCAGGCAGGGGTGGAACTGAAGCTTTCTTT.